The rows below give T cell receptor beta chains drawn from one sample of a study of shared T cell receptors in the human thymus. Only in-frame clones appear in the TCRdb table, and some are missing; sequencing was by immunoSEQ multiplex PCR. In the table there are some 700,000 clones, over 75% of which are singletons. The same data also contributed to another study, on human thymus T cells.

The sequenced material came from thymocytes. Every receptor here comes from a boy younger than two with a congenital heart defect. CDR3s include the opening cysteine and the closing phenylalanine or tryptophan. The order of the fields is J gene, D gene, clone size, V gene, CDR3 DNA, CDR3 protein. The D gene is left open where the match is weak. Not all rows give a size; the values are once, few, many and, for expanded clones, a class.

J: TRBJ2-1
D: -
size: -
V: TRBV12-5
DNA: TGTGCTAGTGGTTTGGGACCCTACGACTTCAATGAGCAGTTCTTC
CDR3: CASGLGPYDFNEQFF

J: TRBJ1-2
D: -
size: -
V: TRBV4-3
DNA: TGCGCCAGCAGCCAAGACGAGGGCCTGGTCTATGGCTACACCTTC
CDR3: CASSQDEGLVYGYTF

J: TRBJ2-7
D: TRBD2
size: -
V: TRBV18
DNA: TGTGCCAGCTCACCATCGGGAGGGAGCGACGAGCAGTACTTC
CDR3: CASSPSGGSDEQYF

J: TRBJ1-1
D: -
size: -
V: TRBV5-8
DNA: TGTGCCAGCAGCTTCGAGGCCGGGAACACTGAAGCTTTCTTT
CDR3: CASSFEAGNTEAFF

J: TRBJ2-7
D: TRBD2
size: once
V: TRBV10-1
DNA: TGCGCCAGCACCCCCCCCCGTAGCGGGGAGCACTACGAGCAGTACTTC
CDR3: CASTPPRSGEHYEQYF

J: TRBJ2-3
D: -
size: -
V: TRBV12-5
DNA: TGTGCTAGTGGTATAAGCACAGATACGCAGTATTTT
CDR3: CASGISTDTQYF

J: TRBJ1-1
D: TRBD1
size: few
V: TRBV28
DNA: TGTGCCAGCAAACCCGGACAGGGGGACCCAAGGGGGACTGAAGCTTTCTTT
CDR3: CASKPGQGDPRGTEAFF

J: TRBJ1-2
D: -
size: -
V: TRBV19
DNA: TGTGCCACCCACGCCCGGGGGGACTATGGCTACACCTTC
CDR3: CATHARGDYGYTF

J: TRBJ2-1
D: -
size: few
V: TRBV25-1
DNA: TGTGCCAGCAGTGTCCATAGCGGCAATGAGCAGTTCTTC
CDR3: CASSVHSGNEQFF

J: TRBJ2-3
D: TRBD2
size: -
V: TRBV6-1
DNA: TGTGCCAGCAGTGAATCACTAGCGGTATGGGATACGCAGTATTTT
CDR3: CASSESLAVWDTQYF

J: TRBJ2-7
D: -
size: -
V: TRBV7-3
DNA: TGTGCCAGCAGCTTCGGAGGTTCCGAATCTTACGAGCAGTACTTC
CDR3: CASSFGGSESYEQYF

J: TRBJ2-1
D: TRBD1
size: -
V: TRBV5-4
DNA: TGTGCCAGCAGCCAGAGAGGGGGCGACGAGCAGTTCTTC
CDR3: CASSQRGGDEQFF

J: TRBJ2-7
D: TRBD2
size: -
V: TRBV11-3
DNA: TGTGCCAGCAGCCCTAGCGGGAGGGGCGAGCAGTACTTC
CDR3: CASSPSGRGEQYF

J: TRBJ1-1
D: -
size: -
V: TRBV14
DNA: TGTGCCAGCAGCCAAGACAGGGCGAACACTGAAGCTTTCTTT
CDR3: CASSQDRANTEAFF

J: TRBJ2-5
D: TRBD2
size: -
V: TRBV11-3
DNA: TGTGCCAGCAGCTCCCAAGCGGGAGGAGGGTTAGAGACCCAGTACTTC
CDR3: CASSSQAGGGLETQYF

J: TRBJ2-5
D: TRBD2
size: -
V: TRBV7-2
DNA: TGTGCCAGCAGCTTAGTCAGGGCCGTCGGGACTAGCGGGGTAGAGACCCAGTACTTC
CDR3: CASSLVRAVGTSGVETQYF

J: TRBJ2-5
D: TRBD2
size: -
V: TRBV4-1
DNA: TGCGCCAGCAGCCCGCCAGCGGGAGACCAAGAGACCCAGTACTTC
CDR3: CASSPPAGDQETQYF

J: TRBJ1-2
D: -
size: -
V: TRBV28
DNA: TGTGCCAGCAGTCCCGGACAGCTCCTAAAAGGCTACACCTTC
CDR3: CASSPGQLLKGYTF

J: TRBJ2-5
D: TRBD2
size: -
V: TRBV30
DNA: TGTGCCTGGAGTGTAAGCCCGGGACTAGCGGGAGAGGTGTCGGAGACCCAGTACTTC
CDR3: CAWSVSPGLAGEVSETQYF

J: TRBJ2-7
D: TRBD2
size: -
V: TRBV2
DNA: TGTGTCGTACCGGGGGGTGGACGTTCTAACGAGCAGTACTTC
CDR3: CVVPGGGRSNEQYF

J: TRBJ2-6
D: -
size: -
V: TRBV7-9
DNA: TGTGCCAGCAGCCAAGCAGGGACTGGGGCCAACGTCCTGACTTTC
CDR3: CASSQAGTGANVLTF

J: TRBJ2-2
D: -
size: -
V: TRBV11-2
DNA: TGTGCCAGCAGCCCGAAGGACAAGGCCGCCAACACCGGGGAGCTGTTTTTT
CDR3: CASSPKDKAANTGELFF

J: TRBJ1-5
D: -
size: -
V: TRBV7-8
DNA: TGTGCCAGCAGCCCCGGGGGGGTGTGGCAGCCCCAGCATTTT
CDR3: CASSPGGVWQPQHF

J: TRBJ2-7
D: TRBD2
size: once
V: TRBV4-3
DNA: TGCGCCAGCAGCCAATCATCCACTAGCGGTCTTAGGGACGAGCAGTACTTC
CDR3: CASSQSSTSGLRDEQYF

J: TRBJ1-2
D: TRBD1
size: -
V: TRBV6-1
DNA: TGTGCCAGCAGTGAAGTAGGGGGCTTGGGTGGCTACACCTTC
CDR3: CASSEVGGLGGYTF

J: TRBJ2-6
D: -
size: -
V: TRBV11-2
DNA: TGTGCCAGCAGCCTACTGAGGGGACTGTGTGGGGCCAACGTCCTGACTTTC
CDR3: CASSLLRGLCGANVLTF

J: TRBJ2-2
D: TRBD1
size: -
V: TRBV27
DNA: TGTGCCAGCAGTCTGGACAGGGGGCGTATCGGGGAGCTGTTTTTT
CDR3: CASSLDRGRIGELFF

J: TRBJ1-4
D: TRBD1
size: -
V: TRBV4-3
DNA: TGCGCCAGCAGCCAGACACAGGGGGGCCCAACTAATGAAAAACTGTTTTTT
CDR3: CASSQTQGGPTNEKLFF

J: TRBJ2-1
D: -
size: -
V: TRBV6-5
DNA: TGTGCCAGCGCGCGGGGCCGGAGCTCCTACAATGAGCAGTTCTTC
CDR3: CASARGRSSYNEQFF

J: TRBJ2-1
D: -
size: -
V: TRBV11-2
DNA: TGTGCCAGCAGCACCCTCTACAGTTACAATGAGCAGTTCTTC
CDR3: CASSTLYSYNEQFF

J: TRBJ1-1
D: -
size: -
V: TRBV5-1
DNA: TGCGCCAGCAGCCCACCACAGGAGAAGAACACTGAAGCTTTCTTT
CDR3: CASSPPQEKNTEAFF

J: TRBJ2-2
D: TRBD1
size: few
V: TRBV28
DNA: TGTGCCAGCAGTCCGGACAGGGCGAACTTTTCCGGGGAGCTGTTTTTT
CDR3: CASSPDRANFSGELFF

J: TRBJ2-4
D: -
size: -
V: TRBV9
DNA: TGTGCCAGCAGCGTAGGCCCAGATGAAAACATTCAGTACTTC
CDR3: CASSVGPDENIQYF

J: TRBJ2-1
D: TRBD2
size: -
V: TRBV19
DNA: TGTGCCAGTAGTATAGGTGAATGGAGCGGGGGTTACAATGAGCAGTTCTTC
CDR3: CASSIGEWSGGYNEQFF

J: TRBJ2-7
D: TRBD2
size: -
V: TRBV28
DNA: TGTGCCAGCAGACCTCCTATAGCGGGAACCTACGAGCAGTACTTC
CDR3: CASRPPIAGTYEQYF

J: TRBJ2-1
D: TRBD1
size: -
V: TRBV9
DNA: TGTGCCAGCAGCGTAGGTCGAAGGGGGGACAGGGGGCAGAATGAGCAGTTCTTC
CDR3: CASSVGRRGDRGQNEQFF

J: TRBJ2-1
D: TRBD2
size: -
V: TRBV11-2
DNA: TGTGCCAGCAGCTTGGGACTAGCGGGGTATCCACAGTTCTTC
CDR3: CASSLGLAGYPQFF

J: TRBJ2-1
D: TRBD2
size: few
V: TRBV19
DNA: TGTGCCAGTACCGATCCCGGGACTAGTGGGGTCAATGAGCAGTTCTTC
CDR3: CASTDPGTSGVNEQFF

J: TRBJ2-7
D: TRBD1
size: -
V: TRBV2
DNA: TGTGCCAGCAGTGAAGCAGGTGCGACAGGGTTTCAGTACTTC
CDR3: CASSEAGATGFQYF

J: TRBJ2-3
D: -
size: -
V: TRBV27
DNA: TGTGCCAGCACCACCCAAAATGCGGGGAACCAGTTCACAGATACGCAGTATTTT
CDR3: CASTTQNAGNQFTDTQYF

J: TRBJ2-1
D: -
size: -
V: TRBV6-5
DNA: TGTGCCAGCAGCCAACCAGGGGAGCAGTTCTTC
CDR3: CASSQPGEQFF

J: TRBJ2-3
D: TRBD2
size: few
V: TRBV30
DNA: TGTGCCTGGAGTGTAACGCGGGAGTCAAGGGATACGCAGTATTTT
CDR3: CAWSVTRESRDTQYF

J: TRBJ2-1
D: -
size: -
V: TRBV14
DNA: TGTGCCAGCAGCCAAGATTTGGGCAACCCTCGTGAGCAGTTCTTC
CDR3: CASSQDLGNPREQFF

J: TRBJ1-2
D: -
size: once
V: TRBV5-6
DNA: TGTGCCAGCAGGGAGGGGGGGCGAAGGTTTTATGGCTACACCTTC
CDR3: CASREGGRRFYGYTF

J: TRBJ1-5
D: TRBD1
size: -
V: TRBV6-1
DNA: TGTGCCAGCAGTGGGGGACAGGGAGGTCAGCCCCAGCATTTT
CDR3: CASSGGQGGQPQHF

J: TRBJ1-5
D: -
size: -
V: TRBV27
DNA: TGTGCCAGCAGTCCAAAACAAGGCAATCAGCCCCAGCATTTT
CDR3: CASSPKQGNQPQHF

J: TRBJ2-2
D: TRBD2
size: -
V: TRBV27
DNA: TGTGCCAGCAGCCAGAGGGTACTAGCGGGCCATCCCGTTGACGCCGGGGAGCTGTTTTTT
CDR3: CASSQRVLAGHPVDAGELFF

J: TRBJ1-5
D: -
size: few
V: TRBV19
DNA: TGTGCCAGTAGTAGGCCCGGGCCGGGGCAGCCCCAGCATTTT
CDR3: CASSRPGPGQPQHF

J: TRBJ2-1
D: TRBD2
size: -
V: TRBV27
DNA: TGTGCCAGCAGTATGGGACTAGCGCCACGAAGCTCCTACAATGAGCAGTTCTTC
CDR3: CASSMGLAPRSSYNEQFF

J: TRBJ2-7
D: -
size: -
V: TRBV4-3
DNA: TGCGCCAGCAGCCCTCGGGGTAGCGGAACCTACGAGCAGTACTTC
CDR3: CASSPRGSGTYEQYF

J: TRBJ2-1
D: -
size: -
V: TRBV5-1
DNA: TGCGCCAGCAGCGCCGCGCAGGGTCCTGGGAATGAGCAGTTCTTC
CDR3: CASSAAQGPGNEQFF

J: TRBJ2-7
D: TRBD2
size: -
V: TRBV30
DNA: TGTGCCTGGAGGGAGCGGGAGGGACTATCCTACGAGCAGTACTTC
CDR3: CAWREREGLSYEQYF

J: TRBJ1-2
D: -
size: -
V: TRBV5-6
DNA: TGTGCCAGCAGCTTGCATGGGGGCTCTGGCTACACCTTC
CDR3: CASSLHGGSGYTF

J: TRBJ1-1
D: -
size: -
V: TRBV19
DNA: TGTGCCAGTACCATAGATCGGCAGGGATGGATGAACACTGAAGCTTTCTTT
CDR3: CASTIDRQGWMNTEAFF

J: TRBJ2-1
D: -
size: -
V: TRBV28
DNA: TGTGCCAGCAGTTTGGGAGGTGGGACCAATGAGCAGTTCTTC
CDR3: CASSLGGGTNEQFF

J: TRBJ2-1
D: -
size: -
V: TRBV5-1
DNA: TGCGCCAGCAGCGCGGGGGCCTCTCCCCACAATGAGCAGTTCTTC
CDR3: CASSAGASPHNEQFF

J: TRBJ2-5
D: TRBD2
size: -
V: TRBV29-1
DNA: TGCAGCGTGAGCCGGACTAGCGGGAGACCCCAAGAGACCCAGTACTTC
CDR3: CSVSRTSGRPQETQYF

J: TRBJ2-5
D: -
size: -
V: TRBV5-6
DNA: TGTGCCAGCAGCTTGGCCGCCCCTCGAGGGACCCAGTACTTC
CDR3: CASSLAAPRGTQYF

J: TRBJ1-5
D: -
size: few
V: TRBV19
DNA: TGTGCCAGTAGTACGGACAAGGATCAGCCCCAGCATTTT
CDR3: CASSTDKDQPQHF